The 20 T cell receptor beta chains below come from one sample, sequenced in a study of PD-L1 blockade in urothelial cancer. Using immunoSEQ multiplex PCR, the repertoire was profiled, and TCRdb retains in-frame clones only, with some absent. The table records more than 50,000 clones, almost 85% of them present only once. The sample was PBMCs, taken around atezolizumab (anti-PD-L1) treatment. The receptors derive from a man in his 70s with urothelial cancer.

The rearrangement uses TRBV18 and TRBJ2-7; 13 positions agree with TRBD2. Germline V CDR1 and CDR2: KGHSH, LQKENI. The CDR3 runs 14 residues. With 2 bases clipped from V and 7 bases from J, the junction kept 2 bases outside the gene matches. CDR3 in amino acids: CASSPTGLAGEQYF. CDR3 nucleotides: TGTGCCAGCTCACCAACGGGACTAGCGGGAGAGCAGTACTTC. Looking up the rest from reference TRBV18 and TRBJ2-7 gives the full variable domain: NAGVMQNPRHLVRRRGQEARLRCSPMKGHSHVYWYRQLPEEGLKFMVYLQKENIIDESGMPKERFSAEFPKEGPSILRIQQVVRGDSAAYFCASSPTGLAGEQYFGPGTRLTVT.

The chain recombines TRBV5-6 with TRBJ2-3; unclear D gene. Trimming took 1 base from V and 2 from J, leaving 14 bases between them. This CDR3 has 16 residues. Germline V CDR1 and CDR2: SGHDT, YYEEEE. The CDR3 region has the DNA TGTGCCAGCAGCTTGAGCCCCTTCCCCAACACAGATACGCAGTATTTT. Translating it yields CASSLSPFPNTDTQYF.

This clone showed up just once. V and J are TRBV7-2 and TRBJ2-5; a weak D match, TRBD1 (6 bases). The CDR3 is made up of 13 amino acids. Germline loops: CDR1 SGHTA, CDR2 FQGNSA. Trimming took 2 bases from V and 5 from J, leaving 9 bases between them. The CDR3 loop reads CASSLIQGETQYF. CDR3 coding DNA: TGTGCCAGCAGCTTAATACAGGGTGAGACCCAGTACTTC.

The chain joins TRBV2 to TRBJ1-1, with unresolved D. Germline V gene data show CDR1 as SNHLY and CDR2 as FYNNEI. V was clipped by 2 bases and J by 10 bases, with 8 bases between them. The CDR3 has 11 residues. The CDR3 bases are TGTGCCAGCAGTGAACAGTCGGGAGCTTTCTTT. Its protein is CASSEQSGAFF.

The CDR3 protein is CASSLDSNNEQFF. DNA for the CDR3: TGCGCCAGCAGCTTGGACAGTAACAATGAGCAGTTCTTC. The chain combines TRBV5-1 with TRBJ2-1; D ambiguous. Trimming left V 0 bases short and J 5 bases short, with 6 bases between. The germline gives CDR1 SGHRS, CDR2 YFSETQ. This CDR3 has 13 amino acids.

This clone was seen a few times. This sequence joins TRBV9 and TRBJ1-2; TRBD1 aligns across 7 bases. Trimming cost V 4 bases and J 8 bases; bases outside gene matches: 8. CDR1 and CDR2 (germline): SGDLS, YYNGEE. The CDR3 is 13 amino acids. This CDR3 reads CASSPGQALGYTF. CDR3 nucleotides: TGTGCCAGCAGCCCTGGACAGGCGTTGGGCTACACCTTC.

V is TRBV19 and J is TRBJ1-1; tentatively, D is TRBD1 (6 bases). CDR1 and CDR2 from the germline V gene are LNHDA and SQIVND (reference sequence). The ends were cut back, 9 bases at V and 2 bases at J, with 16 bases in the middle. This CDR3 region has 14 residues. The CDR3 protein is CASAGQLSNTEAFF. DNA for the CDR3: TGTGCCAGCGCCGGACAGCTTTCCAACACTGAAGCTTTCTTT.

The V gene is TRBV19, the J gene TRBJ1-4, with D uncertain. This CDR3 has 14 residues. The V and J ends lost 2 bases and 7 bases respectively, with 11 bases between them. Germline V CDR1 and CDR2: LNHDA, SQIVND (reference sequence). CDR3 loop: CASSILGSGEKLFF. CDR3 DNA: TGTGCCAGTAGTATACTGGGGAGCGGTGAAAAACTGTTTTTT. Drawing the rest from reference TRBV19 and TRBJ1-4, the complete variable domain is DGGITQSPKYLFRKEGQNVTLSCEQNLNHDAMYWYRQDPGQGLRLIYYSQIVNDFQKGDIAEGYSVSREKKESFPLTVTSAQKNPTAFYLCASSILGSGEKLFFGSGTQLSVL.

The chain joins TRBV6-5 to TRBJ2-2; D ambiguous. CDR1 and CDR2 from the germline V gene are MNHEY and SVGAGI. Trimming removed 2 bases from V and 7 bases from J, with 2 bases in between. The CDR3 has 11 amino acids. The CDR3 sequence is CASSYLGELFF. The DNA for the CDR3 is TGTGCCAGCAGTTACCTCGGGGAGCTGTTTTTT.

This sequence joins TRBV4-3 and TRBJ1-1; D uncertain. Germline V CDR1 and CDR2: LGHNA, YSLEER. V was trimmed by 0 bases and J by 5 bases, leaving 13 bases between them. The CDR3 contains 15 residues. CDR3 sequence: CASSQDIGRWTEAFF. The CDR3 DNA reads TGCGCCAGCAGCCAAGATATCGGGAGGTGGACTGAAGCTTTCTTT.

The rearrangement links TRBV19 to TRBJ2-1; 8 positions agree with TRBD2. The V gene's germline CDR1 is LNHDA and CDR2 SQIVND (reference sequence). The CDR3 sequence is 15 residues long. Trimming cost V 7 bases and J 8 bases; bases outside gene matches: 13. For the CDR3, the DNA is TGTGCCAGTACGTCCCCGGGAGGGCCGGCGGATGAGCAGTTCTTC. This gives the protein CASTSPGGPADEQFF.

The chain is built from TRBV5-1 and TRBJ2-5, with a possible D match to TRBD2 (5 bases). The V end was cut by 6 bases, the J end by 0 bases, with 6 bases between. The germline gives CDR1 SGHRS, CDR2 YFSETQ. This CDR3 has 12 amino acids. CDR3 DNA sequence: TGCGCCAGCACGACTAACCAAGAGACCCAGTACTTC. Translation: CASTTNQETQYF.

J is TRBJ1-3 and V is TRBV4-2; no firm D call. Germline loops: CDR1 LGHNA, CDR2 YNFKEQ. V lost 0 bases and J lost 3, with 15 bases in between. This CDR3 has 17 residues. Written as DNA, the CDR3 is TGTGCCAGCAGCCAAGAGGATAAGAGGGTAAATGGAAACACCATATATTTT. Translation: CASSQEDKRVNGNTIYF.

This clone showed up just a few times. The chain combines TRBV4-2 with TRBJ2-3; D ambiguous. The CDR3 totals 16 residues. CDR1 is LGHNA and CDR2 is YNFKEQ in the germline V gene. The germline V and J ends were trimmed by 1 base and 0 bases, with 11 bases remaining between them. For the CDR3, the DNA is TGTGCCAGCAGCCAAGGATTCGGAGCTAGCACAGATACGCAGTATTTT. It yields the protein CASSQGFGASTDTQYF.

The V call is TRBV7-9, the J call TRBJ1-5, with 9 nucleotides matching TRBD1. The CDR3 is 15 residues long. With 4 bases clipped from V and 2 bases from J, the junction kept 3 bases outside the gene matches. CDR1 is SEHNR, CDR2 FQNEAQ, per germline (reference sequence). Here the CDR3 DNA reads TGTGCCAGCAGCTGGGACAGGGAGGGCAATCAGCCCCAGCATTTT. Translated, it gives CASSWDREGNQPQHF. Full variable domain (rest looked up from reference TRBV7-9 and TRBJ1-5): DTGVSQNPRHKITKRGQNVTFRCDPISEHNRLYWYRQTLGQGPEFLTYFQNEAQLEKSRLLSDRFSAERPKGSFSTLEIQRTEQGDSAMYLCASSWDREGNQPQHFGDGTRLSIL.

This chain connects TRBV5-1 to TRBJ2-7; TRBD2 matches at 7 bases. Looked up from germline, CDR1 is SGHRS and CDR2 is YFSETQ. V trimming: 5 bases; J trimming: 5 bases; junction bases outside the gene matches: 1. The CDR3 length is 11 residues. In DNA form, the CDR3 reads TGCGCCAGCAGGGGGGGGGACGAGCAGTACTTC. It yields the protein CASRGGDEQYF.

This clone was seen a handful of times. This chain links TRBV7-9 with TRBJ1-4, with 8 bases lining up with TRBD1. CDR1 and CDR2 (germline): SEHNR, FQNEAQ (reference sequence). After removal of 3 bases from V and 5 bases from J, the junction contained 5 bases not matched to a gene. The CDR3 runs to 15 residues. The CDR3 sequence: CASSFPTGENEKLFF. CDR3 sequence (DNA): TGTGCCAGCAGCTTTCCGACAGGGGAAAATGAAAAACTGTTTTTT.

The rearrangement uses TRBV15 and TRBJ2-1, with D perhaps TRBD2 (5 bases). Germline V gives CDR1 LNHNV, CDR2 YYDKDF (reference sequence). Trimming left V 0 bases short and J 10 bases short, with 13 bases between. This CDR3 has 14 amino acids. As DNA, the CDR3 is TGTGCCACCAGCAGAGACTTGTTGTCGGGGGAGCAGTTCTTC. Protein sequence: CATSRDLLSGEQFF. Full variable domain (missing parts from reference TRBV15 and TRBJ2-1): DAMVIQNPRYQVTQFGKPVTLSCSQTLNHNVMYWYQQKSSQAPKLLFHYYDKDFNNEADTPDNFQSRRPNTSFCFLDIRSPGLGDTAMYLCATSRDLLSGEQFFGPGTRLTVL.

This chain joins TRBV19 and TRBJ1-2; 7 bases map to TRBD1. The CDR3 length is 14 residues. CDR1 is LNHDA and CDR2 is SQIVND in the germline V gene (reference sequence). Unmatched junction bases numbered 10, after V lost 4 bases and J lost 8 bases. CDR3 nucleotides: TGTGCCAGTAGTACCGGGACAGAGTATGTGGGCTACACCTTC. Residues: CASSTGTEYVGYTF.

The V and J genes are TRBV11-2 and TRBJ1-1, with TRBD1 as a possible D gene (6 bases). Germline CDR1 SGHAT, CDR2 FQNNGV. The length of the CDR3 is 13 residues. Trimming stripped 0 bases from V and 11 bases from J, with 13 bases between. The CDR3 coding sequence is TGTGCCAGCAGCTTAGATAGGACAGTAATGGCTTTCTTT. It yields the protein CASSLDRTVMAFF.